A single sample gave rise to the 6 T cell receptor beta chains below, sequenced in a study of beta chain features in type 1 diabetes. The isolated RNA, all of it, was reverse transcribed, so expressed TCRB transcripts were what got sequenced. Method: immunoSEQ multiplex PCR; TCRdb's copy keeps in-frame clones and lacks some. Counted here are fewer than 150,000 clones, 6.9% occurring once; the ten biggest clones make up about 1.5%. The sequencing sample was made of central memory CD4+ T cells from blood. The receptors were gathered from a woman aged 25 to 39 in good health.

This chain uses TRBV11-2 with TRBJ2-7; 10 bases agree with TRBD2. The CDR3 extends over 14 amino acids. Germline values: CDR1 SGHAT, CDR2 FQNNGV. V shed 6 bases and J 6 bases; nucleotides not matched to a gene: 8. CDR3 protein: CASRASGSPSEQYF. Here the CDR3 DNA reads TGTGCCAGCAGAGCTAGCGGGAGTCCTTCCGAGCAGTACTTC.

J is TRBJ1-5 and V is TRBV2, with 10 bases identical to TRBD1. V was pared by 3 bases and J by 4 bases, with 3 bases of the junction left unmatched. The CDR3 is made up of 15 amino acids. Germline assignment: CDR1 SNHLY and CDR2 FYNNEI. CDR3 amino acids: CASSDRDRGNQPQHF. The DNA of the CDR3 is TGTGCCAGCAGTGATCGGGACAGGGGAAATCAGCCCCAGCATTTT.

This clone was detected a few times. The genes are TRBV7-2 and TRBJ2-7; 7 nucleotides match TRBD1. V trimming: 6 bases; J trimming: 3 bases; junction bases outside the gene matches: 8. The V gene's germline CDR1 is SGHTA and CDR2 FQGNSA. The CDR3 is 14 amino acids. CDR3 amino acids: CASREGQPNYEQYF. CDR3 coding DNA: TGTGCCAGCAGAGAGGGACAGCCCAACTACGAGCAGTACTTC. The whole variable domain, remainder taken from reference TRBV7-2 and TRBJ2-7, is GAGVSQSPSNKVTEKGKDVELRCDPISGHTALYWYRQSLGQGLEFLIYFQGNSAPDKSGLPSDRFSAERTGGSVSTLTIQRTQQEDSAVYLCASREGQPNYEQYFGPGTRLTVT.

The sample holds a few counts of this clone. The chain carries TRBV28 and TRBJ2-5; 9 positions agree with TRBD2. Germline CDR1 MDHEN, CDR2 SYDVKM. The CDR3 has 16 residues. V lost 7 bases, J lost 4 bases, and 13 bases stayed unmatched. The CDR3, as DNA: TGTGCCAGCACCTCCCCTGCTAGCGGGACGGGAGAGACCCAGTACTTC. It specifies CASTSPASGTGETQYF.

J is TRBJ1-4 and V is TRBV5-4; D is possibly TRBD1 (6 bases). The CDR3 is 15 amino acids. Deletions cut 0 bases from V and 7 bases from J, with 13 bases between. From germline, CDR1 is SGHNT and CDR2 YYREEE (reference sequence). The CDR3 DNA is TGTGCCAGCAGCTTGGCGGCAGGGGCGGGTGAAAAACTGTTTTTT. This sequence encodes CASSLAAGAGEKLFF.

The chain employs TRBV7-2 and TRBJ2-7; D is perhaps TRBD2 (7 bases). Trimming pared 2 bases from V and 6 bases from J, leaving 14 bases between. The germline V gene has CDR1 SGHTA and CDR2 FQGNSA. The CDR3 runs to 14 residues. The CDR3 sequence: CASSLSLGGGEQYF. CDR3 in DNA: TGTGCCAGCAGCTTATCCCTAGGGGGGGGCGAGCAGTACTTC.